This entry is about one T cell receptor (beta chain). Its target is unknown. The CDR3 covers 14 residues. Between the trimmed V and J ends, which lost 4 bases and 2 bases, there was a span of 10 bases. The V gene's germline CDR1 is KGHDR and CDR2 SFDVKD. Reverse transcription of roughly 0.45 to 1 ug RNA was carried out with random hexamers. By means of immunoSEQ multiplex PCR, TCR beta CDR3 spanning 54 Vbeta and 13 Jbeta underwent amplification. TCRdb itself ran the immunoSEQ multiplex PCR reads through MiXCR, one entry per CDR3 protein. This sample has roughly 140,000 distinct CDR3 sequences, with almost 96% found just once. These data come from a study of CD8 T cells in Susac syndrome. Study background: Among the Susac syndrome patients who underwent sequencing, more than 5 had clinically active disease, while about 8 of them were in remission.

General study points: The TCR sequencing and HLA analysis in the study involved a relatively small number of individuals, as the study acknowledged. The CD4+ T cell repertoires in Susac syndrome were not clonally expanded.

The sequenced material came from CD4+ T cells from PBMCs. The chain links TRBV24-1 to TRBJ2-5; a possible D gene is TRBD2 (5 bases). The TCR comes from a human donor with Susac syndrome. The CDR3 loop reads CATSERGLQETQYF. In DNA form, the CDR3 reads TGTGCCACCAGTGAAAGAGGGCTTCAAGAGACCCAGTACTTC.